Detailed here is one TCR beta chain. The data belong to a study of blood T cell repertoires in COVID-19. TCRdb's table, derived via immunoSEQ multiplex PCR, lists solely in-frame clones and lacks some. The top ten hold around 0.72% of the sample, which has around 200,000 clones, less than 90% seen once. The V gene lost 5 bases and the J gene lost 2 bases, with 18 bases spanning the gap. The CDR3 length is 16 residues. Looked up from germline, CDR1 is LGHNA and CDR2 is YNFKEQ. The sample taken for sequencing was peripheral blood. The receptor comes from a man aged 40-50 years with acute or convalescent COVID-19. The chain links TRBV4-2 to TRBJ1-2; D not certain. CDR3 sequence: CASSYAGGNPNYGYTF. CDR3 in DNA: TGTGCCAGCAGCTATGCGGGAGGCAACCCGAACTATGGCTACACCTTC.